The T cell receptor (beta chain) under discussion was sequenced for a study of blood T cells in healthy people across ages. Broader study findings: There were more naive CD4+ cells and higher diversity in long-lived donors than in aged donors.

About this clonotype itself: Antigen specificity is unknown.

V trimming: 5 bases; J trimming: 2 bases; junction bases outside the gene matches: 7. Germline lookup yields CDR1 SGHAT and CDR2 FQDESV (reference sequence). The CDR3 length is 15 residues. The use of a sample-barcoded 5' primer and a J-beta primer mix characterized a second PCR of roughly 7 to 11 cycles. One entry per CDR3 protein results from TCRdb running MiXCR on the 5' RACE reads. This sample carries 1.5 million to 2 million distinct CDR3 sequences, roughly 52% of them seen once, and the ten largest clones take approximately 2.1%. Donation came from healthy Caucasian individuals in Russia who were aged 6 to 90.

What was sequenced was blood. This clonotype originated in a woman aged 40 to 50 in good health. The chain employs TRBV11-1 and TRBJ2-3; TRBD1 aligns across 7 bases. Here the CDR3 reads CASSRRDSVTDTQYF. CDR3 in DNA: TGTGCCAGCAGCCGCCGGGACAGCGTCACAGATACGCAGTATTTT.